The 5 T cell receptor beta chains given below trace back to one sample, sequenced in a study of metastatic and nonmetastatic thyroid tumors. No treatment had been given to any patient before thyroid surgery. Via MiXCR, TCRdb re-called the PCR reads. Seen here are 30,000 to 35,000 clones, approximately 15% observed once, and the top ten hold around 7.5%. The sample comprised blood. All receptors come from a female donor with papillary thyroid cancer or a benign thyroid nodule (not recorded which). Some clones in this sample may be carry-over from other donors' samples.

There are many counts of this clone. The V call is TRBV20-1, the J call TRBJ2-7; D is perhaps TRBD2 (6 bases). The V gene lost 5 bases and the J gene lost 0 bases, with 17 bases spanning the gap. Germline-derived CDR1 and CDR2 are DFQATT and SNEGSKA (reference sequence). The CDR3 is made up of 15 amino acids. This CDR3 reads CSAGGDLRSSYEQYF. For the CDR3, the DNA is TGCAGTGCTGGCGGGGATCTCCGGAGCTCCTACGAGCAGTACTTC.

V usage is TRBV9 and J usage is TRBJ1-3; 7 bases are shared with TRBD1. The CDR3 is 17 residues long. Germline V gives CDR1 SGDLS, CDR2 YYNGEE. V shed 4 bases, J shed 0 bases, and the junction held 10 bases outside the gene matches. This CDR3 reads CASSFGQAARSGNTIYF. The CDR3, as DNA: TGTGCCAGCAGCTTCGGACAGGCGGCTCGCTCTGGAAACACCATATATTTT.

CDR3 region: CASSLGQGAVSTEAFF. The CDR3 DNA follows: TGTGCCAGCAGTTTAGGACAGGGGGCTGTGAGCACTGAAGCTTTCTTT. The chain combines TRBV6-5 with TRBJ1-1; 11 nucleotides agree with TRBD1. In germline, CDR1 is MNHEY, CDR2 SVGAGI. The CDR3 runs to 16 residues. J gave up 4 bases and V 4 bases, and 8 bases lay outside the gene matches.

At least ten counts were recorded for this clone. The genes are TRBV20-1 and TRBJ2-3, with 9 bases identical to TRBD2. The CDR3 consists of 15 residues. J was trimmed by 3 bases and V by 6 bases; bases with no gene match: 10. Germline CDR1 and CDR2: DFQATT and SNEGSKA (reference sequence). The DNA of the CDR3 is TGCAGTGCAAAATGGCGGGAGGGCCTAACAGATACGCAGTATTTT. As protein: CSAKWREGLTDTQYF.

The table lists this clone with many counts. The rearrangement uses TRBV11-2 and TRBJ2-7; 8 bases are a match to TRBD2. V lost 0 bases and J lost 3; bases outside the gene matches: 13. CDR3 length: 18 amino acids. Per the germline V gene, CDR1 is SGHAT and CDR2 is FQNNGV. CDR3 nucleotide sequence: TGTGCCAGCAGCTTAGATCTTGTACGGGAGGGCCAAAACTACGAGCAGTACTTC. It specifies CASSLDLVREGQNYEQYF.